This T cell receptor beta chain stems from a study of shared clonotypes between healthy human individuals. Naive CD8 isolation took CD45RO-negative cells positively selected for CCR7 and excluded terminally differentiated effector memory CD45RA+ cells. TCRdb keeps only in-frame clones here, not all; method: immunoSEQ multiplex PCR. The sample holds some 2.1 million clones, roughly 95% seen once. The receptor's source is a man between 18 and 35 years old in good health. Some clones in this sample may be carry-over from other donors' samples. The specimen sequenced was naive CD8+ T cells from PBMCs.

The CDR3 sequence: CASTPDSFPSGANVLTF. The CDR3 DNA follows: TGTGCCAGCACTCCCGACTCTTTTCCCTCTGGGGCCAACGTCCTGACTTTC. The rearrangement links TRBV9 to TRBJ2-6; no reliable D call. Germline CDR1 is SGDLS and CDR2 is YYNGEE. The CDR3 length is 17 residues. Between the trimmed V and J ends, which lost 6 bases and 0 bases, there was a span of 16 bases.